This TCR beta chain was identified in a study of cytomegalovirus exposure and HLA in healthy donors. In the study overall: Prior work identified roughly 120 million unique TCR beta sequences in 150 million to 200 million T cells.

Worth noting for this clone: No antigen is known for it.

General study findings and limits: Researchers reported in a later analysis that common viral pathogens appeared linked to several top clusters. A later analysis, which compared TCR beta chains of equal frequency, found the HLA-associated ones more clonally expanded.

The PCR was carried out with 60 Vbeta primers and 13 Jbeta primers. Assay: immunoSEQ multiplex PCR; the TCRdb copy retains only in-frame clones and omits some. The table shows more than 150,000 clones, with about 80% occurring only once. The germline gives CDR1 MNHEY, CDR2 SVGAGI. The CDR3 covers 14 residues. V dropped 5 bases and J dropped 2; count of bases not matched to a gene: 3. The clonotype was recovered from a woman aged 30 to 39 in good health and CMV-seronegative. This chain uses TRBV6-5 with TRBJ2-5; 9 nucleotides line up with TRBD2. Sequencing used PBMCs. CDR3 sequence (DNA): TGTGCCAGCAGTAAGACTAGCGGACAAGAGACCCAGTACTTC. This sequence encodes CASSKTSGQETQYF.